This is a list of T cell receptor beta chains from one sample in a study of CD8 T cells in ankylosing spondylitis. A single record per CDR3 protein comes from TCRdb applying MiXCR to the 5' RACE reads. The repertoire holds roughly 670,000 distinct CDR3 sequences, with 19% as singletons. Sequenced input: blood, either unsorted or a sorted T cell fraction (not recorded which). The receptor set was obtained from a male donor with ankylosing spondylitis. CDR3s include the opening cysteine and the closing phenylalanine or tryptophan. A D gene is named only where the DNA matches it firmly. Size tells how often a clone was seen (once, few, many) or the class of an expanded clone, and some rows leave it out.

V gene	clone size	D gene	J gene	CDR3 protein	CDR3 DNA
TRBV9	-	TRBD2	TRBJ2-1	CASSVGGAGGSYNEQFF	TGTGCCAGCAGCGTAGGCGGAGCGGGGGGCTCCTACAATGAGCAGTTCTTC
TRBV28	few	TRBD2	TRBJ2-3	CASSLPASGGTSSTDTQYF	TGTGCCAGCAGTTTACCAGCCAGCGGGGGAACTTCTAGCACAGATACGCAGTATTTT
TRBV5-5	few	-	TRBJ1-4	CASSLWGTDEKLFF	TGTGCCAGCAGCTTGTGGGGGACGGATGAAAAACTGTTTTTT
TRBV20-1	-	TRBD2	TRBJ2-1	CSATTGTSGNEQFF	TGCAGTGCTACCACCGGGACTAGCGGCAATGAGCAGTTCTTC
TRBV29-1	many	-	TRBJ2-1	CSVSGTLSSYNEQFF	TGCAGCGTTTCGGGGACCTTAAGCTCCTACAATGAGCAGTTCTTC
TRBV5-1	-	-	TRBJ2-1	CASSPGRPYNEQFF	TGCGCCAGCAGCCCCGGGCGTCCTTACAATGAGCAGTTCTTC
TRBV20-1	few	-	TRBJ1-1	CSALESTGGTEAFF	TGCAGTGCCTTAGAGAGCACAGGAGGAACTGAAGCTTTCTTT
TRBV5-1	few	TRBD1	TRBJ2-7	CASSLNRGPSNRGTSYEQYF	TGCGCCAGCAGCTTGAACAGGGGGCCATCGAACAGGGGGACCTCCTACGAGCAGTACTTC
TRBV27	many	-	TRBJ2-4	CASTLGNIQYF	TGTGCCAGCACCCTAGGGAACATTCAGTACTTC
TRBV20-1	few	-	TRBJ2-7	CSATGPRIYEQYF	TGCAGTGCCACCGGACCGAGAATCTACGAGCAGTACTTC
TRBV27	-	-	TRBJ2-7	CASSLRGTTTYEQYF	TGTGCCAGCAGTTTAAGGGGGACAACAACCTACGAGCAGTACTTC
TRBV7-9	-	-	TRBJ2-7	CASSLAGPSPSEQYF	TGTGCCAGCAGCTTAGCCGGGCCCAGCCCCAGTGAGCAGTACTTC
TRBV5-1	-	TRBD2	TRBJ2-3	CASSYGLAGVDTDTQYF	TGCGCCAGCAGCTATGGACTAGCGGGGGTTGATACAGATACGCAGTATTTT
TRBV9	few	TRBD1	TRBJ2-5	CASSVEGTGGRETQYF	TGTGCCAGCAGCGTAGAAGGGACAGGCGGTCGAGAGACCCAGTACTTC
TRBV7-2	-	TRBD1	TRBJ2-5	CASSLSGGRAETQYF	TGTGCCAGCAGCTTATCAGGGGGCCGTGCAGAGACCCAGTACTTC
TRBV7-2	once	TRBD2	TRBJ2-5	CASSLGTRGQETQYF	TGTGCCAGCAGCCTCGGGACTAGAGGGCAAGAGACCCAGTACTTC
TRBV29-1	medium-sized	TRBD2	TRBJ2-5	CSVNRLAGGETQYF	TGCAGCGTTAATCGACTAGCGGGAGGGGAGACCCAGTACTTC
TRBV20-1	-	-	TRBJ2-1	CSAPTPGVRGNEQFF	TGCAGTGCCCCAACCCCTGGAGTTCGGGGCAATGAGCAGTTCTTC
TRBV7-8	-	-	TRBJ2-3	CASSLTNRATSTDTQYF	TGTGCCAGCAGCTTAACCAACAGGGCCACTAGCACAGATACGCAGTATTTT
TRBV10-3	-	-	TRBJ1-1	CAIISELNTEAFF	TGTGCCATCATATCGGAGCTGAACACTGAAGCTTTCTTT
TRBV18	few	-	TRBJ1-2	CASSPGGRNYGYTF	TGTGCCAGCTCACCGGGGGGCAGAAACTATGGCTACACCTTC
TRBV15	-	-	TRBJ1-5	CATSRGRQGQPQHF	TGTGCCACCAGCAGAGGCCGTCAGGGTCAGCCCCAGCATTTT
TRBV13	few	-	TRBJ1-4	CASSFGANFNEKLFF	TGTGCCAGCAGCTTCGGAGCGAACTTCAATGAAAAACTGTTTTTT